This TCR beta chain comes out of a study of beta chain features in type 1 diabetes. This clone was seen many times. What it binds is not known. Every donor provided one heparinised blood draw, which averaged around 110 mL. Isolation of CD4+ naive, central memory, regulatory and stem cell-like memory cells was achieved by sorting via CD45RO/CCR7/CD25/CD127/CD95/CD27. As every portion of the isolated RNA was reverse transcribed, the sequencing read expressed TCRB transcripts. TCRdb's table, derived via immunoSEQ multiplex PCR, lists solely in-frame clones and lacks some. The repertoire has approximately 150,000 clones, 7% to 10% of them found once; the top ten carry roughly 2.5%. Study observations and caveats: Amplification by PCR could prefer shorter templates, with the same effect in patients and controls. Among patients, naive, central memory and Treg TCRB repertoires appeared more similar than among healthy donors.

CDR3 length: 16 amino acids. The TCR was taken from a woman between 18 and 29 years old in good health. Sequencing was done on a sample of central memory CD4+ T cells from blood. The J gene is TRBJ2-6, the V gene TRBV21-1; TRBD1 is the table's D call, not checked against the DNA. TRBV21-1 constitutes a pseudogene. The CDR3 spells CASSKGRSPGANVLTF. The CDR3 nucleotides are TGTGCCAGCAGCAAAGGCAGGTCTCCTGGGGCCAACGTCCTGACTTTC.